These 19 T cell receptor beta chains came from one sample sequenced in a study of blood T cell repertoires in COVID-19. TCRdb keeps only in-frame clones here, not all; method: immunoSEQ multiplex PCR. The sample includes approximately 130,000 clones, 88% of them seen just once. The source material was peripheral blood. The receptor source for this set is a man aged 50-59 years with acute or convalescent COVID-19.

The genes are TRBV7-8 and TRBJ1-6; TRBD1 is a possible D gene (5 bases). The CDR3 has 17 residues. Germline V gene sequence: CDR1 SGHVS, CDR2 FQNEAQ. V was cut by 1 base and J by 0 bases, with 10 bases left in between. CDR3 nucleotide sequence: TGTGCCAGCAGCTTAGGGGGGGGTAGCTCCTATAATTCACCCCTCCACTTT. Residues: CASSLGGGSSYNSPLHF.

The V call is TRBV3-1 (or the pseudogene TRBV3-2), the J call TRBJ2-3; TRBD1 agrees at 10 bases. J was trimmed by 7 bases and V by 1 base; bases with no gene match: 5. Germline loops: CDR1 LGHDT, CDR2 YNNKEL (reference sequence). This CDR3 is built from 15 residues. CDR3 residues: CASSQGQGALYTQYF. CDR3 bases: TGTGCCAGCAGCCAAGGACAGGGGGCGCTTTATACGCAGTATTTT.

CDR3 coding DNA: TGCGCCAGCAGGTACAGGGACACCGGGGAGCTGTTTTTT. It encodes CASRYRDTGELFF. The V call is TRBV5-1, the J call TRBJ2-2; D possibly corresponds to TRBD1 (6 bases). Trimming took off 5 bases at V and 3 bases at J, with 8 bases between the two ends. CDR3 length: 13 residues. Germline V gene data show CDR1 as SGHRS and CDR2 as YFSETQ. The complete variable domain, with remaining parts taken from reference TRBV5-1 and TRBJ2-2, reads KAGVTQTPRYLIKTRGQQVTLSCSPISGHRSVSWYQQTPGQGLQFLFEYFSETQRNKGNFPGRFSGRQFSNSRSEMNVSTLELGDSALYLCASRYRDTGELFFGEGSRLTVL.

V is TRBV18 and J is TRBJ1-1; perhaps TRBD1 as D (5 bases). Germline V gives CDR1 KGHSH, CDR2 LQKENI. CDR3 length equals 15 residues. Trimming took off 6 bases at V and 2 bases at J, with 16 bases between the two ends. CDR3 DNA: TGTGCCAGCTCGCGGCTACAGGCCGCCAACACTGAAGCTTTCTTT. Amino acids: CASSRLQAANTEAFF.

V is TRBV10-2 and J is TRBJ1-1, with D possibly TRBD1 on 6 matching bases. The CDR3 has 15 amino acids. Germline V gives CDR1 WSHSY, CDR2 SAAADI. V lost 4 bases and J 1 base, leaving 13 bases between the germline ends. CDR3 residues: CASSVLGQPNTEAFF. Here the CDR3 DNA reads TGCGCCAGCAGTGTCCTAGGACAGCCGAACACTGAAGCTTTCTTT.

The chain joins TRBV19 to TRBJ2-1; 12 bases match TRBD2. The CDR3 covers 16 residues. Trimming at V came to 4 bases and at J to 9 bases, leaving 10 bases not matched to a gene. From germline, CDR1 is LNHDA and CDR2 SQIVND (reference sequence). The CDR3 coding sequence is TGTGCCAGTAGTAGGGGTCTAGCGGGAGGGCTGGGTGAGCAGTTCTTC. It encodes CASSRGLAGGLGEQFF.

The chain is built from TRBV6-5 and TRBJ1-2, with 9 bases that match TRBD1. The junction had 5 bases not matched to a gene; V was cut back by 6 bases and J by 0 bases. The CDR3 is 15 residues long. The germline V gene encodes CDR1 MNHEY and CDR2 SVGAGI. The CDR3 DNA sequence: TGTGCCAGCAGAACGGGACAGGGAGCTAACTATGGCTACACCTTC. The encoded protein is CASRTGQGANYGYTF.

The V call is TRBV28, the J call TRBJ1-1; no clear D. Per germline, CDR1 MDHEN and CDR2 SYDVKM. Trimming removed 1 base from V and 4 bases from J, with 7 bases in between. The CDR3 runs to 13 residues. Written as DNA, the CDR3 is TGTGCCAGCAGTTTATACAACCCCACTGAAGCTTTCTTT. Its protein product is CASSLYNPTEAFF.

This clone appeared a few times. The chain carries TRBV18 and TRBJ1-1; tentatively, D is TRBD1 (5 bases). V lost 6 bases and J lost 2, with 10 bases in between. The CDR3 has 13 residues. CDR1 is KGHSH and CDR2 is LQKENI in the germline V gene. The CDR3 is CASSQTANTEAFF. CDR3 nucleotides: TGTGCCAGCTCTCAGACAGCAAACACTGAAGCTTTCTTT.

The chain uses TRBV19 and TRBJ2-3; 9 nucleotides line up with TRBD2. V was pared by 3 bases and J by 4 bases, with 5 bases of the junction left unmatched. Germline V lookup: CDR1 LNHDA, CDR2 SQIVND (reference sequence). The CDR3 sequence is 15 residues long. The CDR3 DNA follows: TGTGCCAGTAGTATTGGCGGGAGGGCAGCAGATACGCAGTATTTT. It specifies CASSIGGRAADTQYF.

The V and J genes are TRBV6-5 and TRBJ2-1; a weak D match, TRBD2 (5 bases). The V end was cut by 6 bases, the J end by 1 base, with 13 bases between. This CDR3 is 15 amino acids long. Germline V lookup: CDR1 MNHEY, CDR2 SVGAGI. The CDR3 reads CASRPGLVSYNEQFF. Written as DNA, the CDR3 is TGTGCCAGCAGGCCCGGACTGGTATCCTACAATGAGCAGTTCTTC.

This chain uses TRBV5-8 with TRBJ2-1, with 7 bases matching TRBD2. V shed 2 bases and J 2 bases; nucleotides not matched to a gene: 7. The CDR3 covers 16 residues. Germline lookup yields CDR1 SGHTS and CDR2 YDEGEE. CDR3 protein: CASSFSGLDPYNEQFF. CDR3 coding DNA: TGTGCCAGCAGCTTTTCAGGACTAGACCCCTACAATGAGCAGTTCTTC.

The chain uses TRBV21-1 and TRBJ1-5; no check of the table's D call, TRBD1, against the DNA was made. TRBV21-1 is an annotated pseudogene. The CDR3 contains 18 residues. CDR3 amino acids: CASSKGGSGQGCNQPQHF. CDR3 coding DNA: TGTGCCAGCAGCAAAGGGGGTTCGGGGCAGGGGTGCAATCAGCCCCAGCATTTT.

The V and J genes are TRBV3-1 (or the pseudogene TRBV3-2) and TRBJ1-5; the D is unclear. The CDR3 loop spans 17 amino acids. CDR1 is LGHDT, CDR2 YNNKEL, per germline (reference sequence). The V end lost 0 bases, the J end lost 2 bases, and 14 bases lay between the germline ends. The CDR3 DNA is TGTGCCAGCAGCCAAGAGGGGAGGGAGGGAGGCAATCAGCCCCAGCATTTT. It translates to CASSQEGREGGNQPQHF.

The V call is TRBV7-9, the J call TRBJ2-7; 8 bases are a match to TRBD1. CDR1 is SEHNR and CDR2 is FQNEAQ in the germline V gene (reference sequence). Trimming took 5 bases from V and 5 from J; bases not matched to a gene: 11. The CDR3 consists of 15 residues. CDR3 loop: CASSAQTGDHDEQYF. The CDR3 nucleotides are TGTGCCAGCAGCGCCCAGACAGGGGATCACGACGAGCAGTACTTC.

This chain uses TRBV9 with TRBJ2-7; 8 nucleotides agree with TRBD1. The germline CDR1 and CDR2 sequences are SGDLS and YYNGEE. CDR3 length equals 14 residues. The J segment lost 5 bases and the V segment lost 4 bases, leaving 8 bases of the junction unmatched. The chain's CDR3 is CASSTGGTGNEQYF. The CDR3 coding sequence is TGTGCCAGCAGCACTGGGGGGACAGGTAACGAGCAGTACTTC.

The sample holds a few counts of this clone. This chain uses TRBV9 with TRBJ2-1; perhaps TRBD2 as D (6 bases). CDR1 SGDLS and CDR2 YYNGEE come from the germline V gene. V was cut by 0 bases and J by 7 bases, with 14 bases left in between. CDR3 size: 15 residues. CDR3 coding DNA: TGTGCCAGCAGCGTAGGGCAGGGACTTACTAATGAGCAGTTCTTC. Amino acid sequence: CASSVGQGLTNEQFF.

The CDR3 coding sequence is TGTGCCAGCAGGACAGTTAGGCCGAACACCGGGGAGCTGTTTTTT. Translated: CASRTVRPNTGELFF. The genes are TRBV10-3 and TRBJ2-2; possible D gene TRBD1, 6 bases. V shed 10 bases and J shed 0 bases, with 15 bases lying between them. Germline V gene lookup returns CDR1 ENHRY and CDR2 SYGVKD. The CDR3 totals 15 residues.

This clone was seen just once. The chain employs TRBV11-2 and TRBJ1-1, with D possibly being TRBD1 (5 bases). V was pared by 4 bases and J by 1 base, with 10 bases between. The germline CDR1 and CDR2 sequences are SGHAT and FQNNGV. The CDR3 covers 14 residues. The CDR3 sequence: CASSSRVTNTEAFF. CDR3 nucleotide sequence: TGTGCCAGCAGCTCCAGGGTGACGAACACTGAAGCTTTCTTT. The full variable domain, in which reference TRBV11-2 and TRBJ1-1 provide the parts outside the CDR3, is EAGVAQSPRYKIIEKRQSVAFWCNPISGHATLYWYQQILGQGPKLLIQFQNNGVVDDSQLPKDRFSAERLKGVDSTLKIQPAKLEDSAVYLCASSSRVTNTEAFFGQGTRLTVV.